The present T cell receptor (beta chain) was sequenced within a study of identical twins. TCRdb independently ran MiXCR on the 5' RACE reads; one entry per CDR3 protein. Of about 690,000 distinct CDR3 sequences in the sample, over 20% were seen once. Remarks on this clonotype: Antigen: not known.

Study-level points and caveats: Memory repertoires showed no such pattern, whereas abundant cord blood beta clonotypes carried fewer insertions.

These data were likewise used in another study, on T cells expressing NK-cell markers. That work states: Sequencing covered eight donors, seven HCMV-seropositive and one seronegative. The authors restricted sorting to alpha-beta TCR T cells with an anti-gamma-delta TCR antibody in several experiments.

This TCR came from a young woman in good health. Sample: PBMCs.

The CDR3 reads CASSYSASGTYEQYF. DNA for the CDR3: TGTGCCAGCAGTTACTCCGCCTCCGGAACCTACGAGCAGTACTTC. V usage is TRBV6-5 and J usage is TRBJ2-7; no clear D. The CDR3 runs to 15 residues. Looked up from germline, CDR1 is MNHEY and CDR2 is SVGAGI. Trimming removed 0 bases from V and 2 bases from J, with 11 bases in between.